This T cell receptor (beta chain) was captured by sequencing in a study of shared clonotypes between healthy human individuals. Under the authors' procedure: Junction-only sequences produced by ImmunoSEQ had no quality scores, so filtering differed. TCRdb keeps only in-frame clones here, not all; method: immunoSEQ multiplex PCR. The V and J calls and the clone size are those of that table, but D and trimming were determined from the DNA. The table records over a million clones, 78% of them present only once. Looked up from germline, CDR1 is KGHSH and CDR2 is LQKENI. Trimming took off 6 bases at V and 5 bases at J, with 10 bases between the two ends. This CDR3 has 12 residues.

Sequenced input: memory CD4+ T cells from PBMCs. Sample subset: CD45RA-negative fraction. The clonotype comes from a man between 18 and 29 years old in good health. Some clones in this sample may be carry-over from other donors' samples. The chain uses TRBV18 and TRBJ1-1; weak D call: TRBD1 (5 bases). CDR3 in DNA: TGTGCCAGCTCCCTCGGACAAACTGAAGCTTTCTTT. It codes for CASSLGQTEAFF.